Listed below are T cell receptor beta chains from one sample, sequenced in a study of STAT5B mutations in CD4+ large granular lymphocyte leukemia. Here immunoSEQ multiplex PCR was the method, and the copy in TCRdb shows in-frame clones only, minus some. The data contain around 37,000 clones, around 75% of them singletons. Sequenced input: CD4+ T cells from blood buffy coats. Source of these receptors: a human donor in good health. The CDR3 runs from the conserved cysteine through the conserved F or W. The order of the fields is V gene, CDR3 protein.

V gene: TRBV6-5; CDR3 protein: CASSYDNSYGYTF
V gene: TRBV5-1; CDR3 protein: CASRGTAGSLTGELFF
V gene: TRBV6-5; CDR3 protein: CASSPQGGPYEQYF
V gene: TRBV7-2; CDR3 protein: CASSFQALGYTF
V gene: TRBV7-2; CDR3 protein: CASRRGSGVSYEQYF
V gene: TRBV5-6; CDR3 protein: CASSRRGQRYEQYF
V gene: TRBV5-4; CDR3 protein: CASRRDRVTGANVLTF
V gene: TRBV10-3; CDR3 protein: CAARALAGGQETQYF
V gene: TRBV7-8; CDR3 protein: CASSFTEKDTQYF
V gene: TRBV6-5; CDR3 protein: CASSYSQGPNSPLHF
V gene: TRBV10-3; CDR3 protein: CAISRAGTGIYNEQFF
V gene: TRBV7-7; CDR3 protein: CASSPSGGDTEAFF
V gene: TRBV6-5; CDR3 protein: CASSLGGVTNEKLFF
V gene: TRBV28; CDR3 protein: CASSFVGKLFF
V gene: TRBV7-8; CDR3 protein: CASSLIVGGEQFF
V gene: TRBV4-3; CDR3 protein: CASSQASGRAWSYEQYF
V gene: TRBV7-2; CDR3 protein: CASSTGGGNQETQYF
V gene: TRBV7-2; CDR3 protein: CASSLGALTGGAGETQYF
V gene: TRBV18; CDR3 protein: CASSRGTGDSYEQYF
V gene: TRBV14; CDR3 protein: CASSQGTSGVTDTQYF
V gene: TRBV4-1; CDR3 protein: CASSQEGTSGSLAKNIQYF
V gene: TRBV2; CDR3 protein: CASSDDWQGTDTQYF
V gene: TRBV9; CDR3 protein: CASSVRGPTSYNEQFF
V gene: TRBV12-5; CDR3 protein: CASAPYGAEAFF
V gene: TRBV5-1; CDR3 protein: CASSLGQEETQYF
V gene: TRBV11-3; CDR3 protein: CASSPGTRTDNEQFF
V gene: TRBV10-3; CDR3 protein: CAASQGDGGYTF
V gene: TRBV6-1; CDR3 protein: CASSEAASGGPDTQYF
V gene: TRBV7-2; CDR3 protein: CASSLTGTDTQYF
V gene: TRBV10-1; CDR3 protein: CASIPTSGANNEQFF
V gene: TRBV9; CDR3 protein: CASSVVIAGGNEQFF
V gene: TRBV6-4; CDR3 protein: CASTFTGQGYEQYF
V gene: TRBV18; CDR3 protein: CASSPLGGPYEQYF
V gene: TRBV7-9; CDR3 protein: CASSLLGGTEAFF
V gene: TRBV19; CDR3 protein: CASISRGGSSNYGYTF
V gene: TRBV4-1; CDR3 protein: CASSQDGGYSNQPQHF
V gene: TRBV9; CDR3 protein: CASSVVAGVYGYTF
V gene: TRBV7-3; CDR3 protein: CASSLTRDRAYEQYF
V gene: TRBV18; CDR3 protein: CASSPPTSGSSGDTQYF
V gene: TRBV30; CDR3 protein: CAWSVSLETQYF
V gene: TRBV5-8; CDR3 protein: CASSLDSGDEKLFF